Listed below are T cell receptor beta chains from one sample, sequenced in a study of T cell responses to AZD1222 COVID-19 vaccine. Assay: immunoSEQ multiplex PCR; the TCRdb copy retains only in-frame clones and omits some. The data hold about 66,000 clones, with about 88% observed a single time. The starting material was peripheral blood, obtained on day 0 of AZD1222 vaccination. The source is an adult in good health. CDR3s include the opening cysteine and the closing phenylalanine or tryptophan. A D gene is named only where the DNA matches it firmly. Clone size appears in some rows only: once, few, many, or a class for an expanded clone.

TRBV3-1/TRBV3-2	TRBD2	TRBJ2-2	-	CASRFLGGGSTGELFF	TGTGCCAGCAGGTTCCTCGGGGGGGGCTCCACCGGGGAGCTGTTTTTT
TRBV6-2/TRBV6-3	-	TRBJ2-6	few	CASSYSSSGANVLTF	TGTGCCAGCAGTTACTCGAGCTCTGGGGCCAACGTCCTGACTTTC
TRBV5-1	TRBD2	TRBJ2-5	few	CASSLDLAGGLGETQYF	TGCGCCAGCAGCTTGGATCTAGCGGGAGGCCTTGGGGAGACCCAGTACTTC
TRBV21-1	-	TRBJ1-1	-	CASSPEISGMNTEAFF	TGTGCCAGCAGCCCGGAAATATCGGGGATGAACACTGAAGCTTTCTTT
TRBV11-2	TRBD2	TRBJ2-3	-	CASSSPSGRATDTQYF	TGTGCCAGCAGCTCTCCTAGCGGGAGGGCCACAGATACGCAGTATTTT
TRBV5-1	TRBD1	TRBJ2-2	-	CASSLETGVLAGELFF	TGCGCCAGCAGCTTGGAGACAGGGGTGTTGGCCGGGGAGCTGTTTTTT
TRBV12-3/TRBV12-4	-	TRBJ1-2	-	CASSFKESYGYTF	TGTGCCAGCAGTTTTAAAGAATCCTATGGCTACACCTTC
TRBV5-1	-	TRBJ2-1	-	CASSLGGVEQFF	TGCGCCAGCAGCTTAGGAGGCGTCGAGCAGTTCTTC
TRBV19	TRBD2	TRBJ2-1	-	CASHGTSGGEYNEQFF	TGTGCCAGTCACGGGACTAGCGGGGGGGAATACAATGAGCAGTTCTTC
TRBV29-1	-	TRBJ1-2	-	CSVSKRAGYTF	TGCAGCGTCTCTAAGAGGGCCGGCTACACCTTC
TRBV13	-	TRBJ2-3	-	CASSLPSGDTQYF	TGTGCCAGCAGCTTACCATCAGGAGATACGCAGTATTTT
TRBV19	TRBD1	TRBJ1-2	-	CASSPTGGANYGYTF	TGTGCCAGTAGTCCGACAGGGGGAGCTAACTATGGCTACACCTTC
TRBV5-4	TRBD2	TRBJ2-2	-	CASSLMTGTRVTGELFF	TGTGCCAGCAGCTTGATGACCGGGACTAGGGTCACCGGGGAGCTGTTTTTT
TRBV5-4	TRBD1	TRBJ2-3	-	CASSAPRGQGADTQYF	TGTGCCAGCAGCGCGCCTCGGGGACAGGGGGCAGATACGCAGTATTTT
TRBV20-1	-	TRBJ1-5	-	CSASGGDQPQHF	TGCAGTGCTAGTGGGGGGGATCAGCCCCAGCATTTT
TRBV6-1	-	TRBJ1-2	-	CASSDHLTEIIYGYTF	TGTGCCAGCAGTGATCATCTGACGGAAATAATCTATGGCTACACCTTC
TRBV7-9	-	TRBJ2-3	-	CASSLLGDSTDTQYF	TGTGCCAGCAGCTTATTGGGGGATTCCACAGATACGCAGTATTTT
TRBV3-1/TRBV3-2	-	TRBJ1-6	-	CASSPGLRNSPLHF	TGTGCCAGCAGTCCGGGACTCCGAAATTCACCCCTCCACTTT
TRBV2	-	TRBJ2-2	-	CASNELTSNTGELFF	TGTGCCAGCAATGAGCTGACCTCGAACACCGGGGAGCTGTTTTTT
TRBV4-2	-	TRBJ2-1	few	CASSQGGSYNEQFF	TGTGCCAGCAGCCAAGGGGGGTCCTACAATGAGCAGTTCTTC
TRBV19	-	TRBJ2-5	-	CATSHSGGETQYF	TGTGCCACCTCTCATTCAGGAGGAGAGACCCAGTACTTC
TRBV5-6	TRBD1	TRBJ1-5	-	CASSFQGAGGQPQHF	TGTGCCAGCAGCTTCCAGGGGGCTGGAGGTCAGCCCCAGCATTTT
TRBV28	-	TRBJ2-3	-	CASSFGLAVFGTDTQYF	TGTGCCAGCAGTTTTGGTCTAGCTGTTTTTGGCACAGATACGCAGTATTTT
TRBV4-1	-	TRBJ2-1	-	CASSHPPTSNEQFF	TGCGCCAGCAGCCACCCACCGACCAGCAATGAGCAGTTCTTC
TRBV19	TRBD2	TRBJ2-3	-	CASSTGLAATDTQYF	TGTGCCAGTAGTACCGGACTAGCCGCGACAGATACGCAGTATTTT
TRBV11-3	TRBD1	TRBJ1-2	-	CASTRTGANYGYTF	TGTGCCAGCACCCGTACAGGGGCGAACTATGGCTACACCTTC